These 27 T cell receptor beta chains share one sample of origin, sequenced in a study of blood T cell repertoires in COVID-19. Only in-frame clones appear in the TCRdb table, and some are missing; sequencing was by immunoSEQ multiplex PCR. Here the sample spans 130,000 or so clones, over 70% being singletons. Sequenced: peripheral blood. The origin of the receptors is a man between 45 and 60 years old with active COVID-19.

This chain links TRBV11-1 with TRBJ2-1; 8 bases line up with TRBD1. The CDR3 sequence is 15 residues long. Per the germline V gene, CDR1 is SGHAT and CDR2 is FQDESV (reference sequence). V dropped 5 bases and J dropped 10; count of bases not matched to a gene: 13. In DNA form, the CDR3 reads TGTGCCAGCAGCCTGGACAGGGCCCTTCTCCTAGAGCAGTTCTTC. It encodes CASSLDRALLLEQFF.

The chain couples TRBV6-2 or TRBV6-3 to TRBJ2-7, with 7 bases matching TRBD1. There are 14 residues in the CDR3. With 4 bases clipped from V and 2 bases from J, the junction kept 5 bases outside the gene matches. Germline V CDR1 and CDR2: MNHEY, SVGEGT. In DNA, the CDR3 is TGTGCCAGCAGTTTTAACAGGGGACCCTACGAGCAGTACTTC. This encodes CASSFNRGPYEQYF.

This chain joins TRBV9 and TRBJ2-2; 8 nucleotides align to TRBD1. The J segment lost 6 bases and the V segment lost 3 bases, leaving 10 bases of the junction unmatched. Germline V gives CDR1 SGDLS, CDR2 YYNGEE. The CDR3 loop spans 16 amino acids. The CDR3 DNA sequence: TGTGCCAGCAGCGGAAGAAGGACAGGGATCTCCGGGGAGCTGTTTTTT. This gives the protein CASSGRRTGISGELFF.

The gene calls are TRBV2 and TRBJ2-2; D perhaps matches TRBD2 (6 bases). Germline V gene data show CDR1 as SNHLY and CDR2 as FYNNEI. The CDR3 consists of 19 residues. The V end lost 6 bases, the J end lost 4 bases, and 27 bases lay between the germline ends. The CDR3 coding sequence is TGTGCCAGCAGCGTAGTGATTGGACGGGGGATAGGAGTCACCGGGGAGCTGTTTTTT. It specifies CASSVVIGRGIGVTGELFF.

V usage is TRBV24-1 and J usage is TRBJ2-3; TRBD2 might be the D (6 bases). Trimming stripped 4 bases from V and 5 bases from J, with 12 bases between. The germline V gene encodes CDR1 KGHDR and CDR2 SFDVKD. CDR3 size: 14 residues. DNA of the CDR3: TGTGCCACCAGTGACGGGGGAGTCCAAGATACGCAGTATTTT. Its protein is CATSDGGVQDTQYF.

The CDR3 protein is CASSTLLAGGRDTQYF. CDR3 DNA: TGTGCCAGCAGCACCTTACTTGCGGGGGGCAGGGATACGCAGTATTTT. This sequence joins TRBV7-2 and TRBJ2-3; the match to TRBD2 covers 8 bases. Per the germline V gene, CDR1 is SGHTA and CDR2 is FQGNSA. The CDR3 has 16 amino acids. V trimming: 5 bases; J trimming: 6 bases; junction bases outside the gene matches: 13.

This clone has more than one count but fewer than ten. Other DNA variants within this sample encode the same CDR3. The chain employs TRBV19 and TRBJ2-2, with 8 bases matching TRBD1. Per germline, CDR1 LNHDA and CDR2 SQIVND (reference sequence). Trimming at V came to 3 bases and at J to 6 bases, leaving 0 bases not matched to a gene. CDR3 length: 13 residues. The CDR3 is CASSIRGPGELFF. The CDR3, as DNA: TGTGCCAGTAGTATCAGGGGGCCCGGGGAGCTGTTTTTT. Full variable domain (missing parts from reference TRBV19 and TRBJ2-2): DGGITQSPKYLFRKEGQNVTLSCEQNLNHDAMYWYRQDPGQGLRLIYYSQIVNDFQKGDIAEGYSVSREKKESFPLTVTSAQKNPTAFYLCASSIRGPGELFFGEGSRLTVL.

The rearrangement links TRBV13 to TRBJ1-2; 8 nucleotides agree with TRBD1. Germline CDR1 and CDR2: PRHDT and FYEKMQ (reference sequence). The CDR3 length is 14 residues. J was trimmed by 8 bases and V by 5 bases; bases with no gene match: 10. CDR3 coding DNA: TGTGCCAGCAGCCCTGATGGGACAGGTACGGGCTACACCTTC. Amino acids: CASSPDGTGTGYTF.

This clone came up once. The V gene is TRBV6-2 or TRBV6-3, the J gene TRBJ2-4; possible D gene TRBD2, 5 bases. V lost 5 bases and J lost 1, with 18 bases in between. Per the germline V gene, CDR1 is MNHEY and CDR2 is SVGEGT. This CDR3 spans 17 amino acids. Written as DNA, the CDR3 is TGTGCCAGCAGTCGCCCCGGTGAGCGGTTTGCCAAAAACATTCAGTACTTC. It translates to CASSRPGERFAKNIQYF.

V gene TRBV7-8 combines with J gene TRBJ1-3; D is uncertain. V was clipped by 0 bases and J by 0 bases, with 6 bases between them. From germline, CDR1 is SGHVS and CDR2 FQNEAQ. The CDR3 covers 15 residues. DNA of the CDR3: TGTGCCAGCAGCTTAGCGAGCATCTCTGGAAACACCATATATTTT. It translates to CASSLASISGNTIYF.

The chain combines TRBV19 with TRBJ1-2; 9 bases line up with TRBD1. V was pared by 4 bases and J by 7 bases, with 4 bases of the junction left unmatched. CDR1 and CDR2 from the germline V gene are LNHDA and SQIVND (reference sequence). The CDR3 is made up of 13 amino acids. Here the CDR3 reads CASSTDRGGGYTF. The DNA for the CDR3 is TGTGCCAGTAGTACCGACAGGGGGGGTGGCTACACCTTC.

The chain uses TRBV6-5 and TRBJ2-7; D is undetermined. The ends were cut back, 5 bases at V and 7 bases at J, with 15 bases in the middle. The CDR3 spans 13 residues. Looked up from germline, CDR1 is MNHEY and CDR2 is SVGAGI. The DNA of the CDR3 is TGTGCCAGCAGTCACCCCTCTATACGTGAGCAGTACTTC. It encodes CASSHPSIREQYF.

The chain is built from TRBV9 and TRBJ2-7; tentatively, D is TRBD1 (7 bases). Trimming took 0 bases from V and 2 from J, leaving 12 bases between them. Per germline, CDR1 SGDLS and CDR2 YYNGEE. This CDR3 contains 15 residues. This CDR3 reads CASSVAPGGTYEQYF. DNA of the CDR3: TGTGCCAGCAGCGTAGCTCCAGGGGGGACCTACGAGCAGTACTTC.

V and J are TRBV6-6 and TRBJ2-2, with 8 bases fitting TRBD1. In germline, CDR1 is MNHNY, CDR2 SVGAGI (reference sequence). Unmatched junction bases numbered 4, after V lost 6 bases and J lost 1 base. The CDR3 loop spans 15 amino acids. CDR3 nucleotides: TGTGCCAGCAGACCTGGACAGGGGAACACCGGGGAGCTGTTTTTT. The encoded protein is CASRPGQGNTGELFF.

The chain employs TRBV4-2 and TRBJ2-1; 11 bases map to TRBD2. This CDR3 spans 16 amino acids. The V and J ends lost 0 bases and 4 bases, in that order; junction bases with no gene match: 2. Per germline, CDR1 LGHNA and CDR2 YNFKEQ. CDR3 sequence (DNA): TGTGCCAGCAGCCAAGAGACTAGCGGGATTTACAATGAGCAGTTCTTC. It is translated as CASSQETSGIYNEQFF.

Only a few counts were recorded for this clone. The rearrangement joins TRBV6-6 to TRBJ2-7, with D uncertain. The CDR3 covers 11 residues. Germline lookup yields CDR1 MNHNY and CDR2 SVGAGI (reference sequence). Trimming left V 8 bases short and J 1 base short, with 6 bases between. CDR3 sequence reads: CASGLSYEQYF. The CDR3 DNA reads TGTGCCAGCGGGCTGTCCTACGAGCAGTACTTC.

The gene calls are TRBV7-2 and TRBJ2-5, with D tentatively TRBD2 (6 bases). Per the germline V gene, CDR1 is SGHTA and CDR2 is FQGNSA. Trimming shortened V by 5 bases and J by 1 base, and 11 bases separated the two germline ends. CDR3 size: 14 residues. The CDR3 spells CASSPGRIQETQYF. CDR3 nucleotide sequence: TGTGCCAGCAGCCCGGGGAGGATCCAAGAGACCCAGTACTTC.

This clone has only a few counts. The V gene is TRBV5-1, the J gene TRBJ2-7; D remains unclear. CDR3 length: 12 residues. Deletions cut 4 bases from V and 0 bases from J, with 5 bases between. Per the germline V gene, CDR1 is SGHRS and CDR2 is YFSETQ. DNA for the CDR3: TGCGCCAGCAGCGTTAGCTCCTACGAGCAGTACTTC. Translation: CASSVSSYEQYF.

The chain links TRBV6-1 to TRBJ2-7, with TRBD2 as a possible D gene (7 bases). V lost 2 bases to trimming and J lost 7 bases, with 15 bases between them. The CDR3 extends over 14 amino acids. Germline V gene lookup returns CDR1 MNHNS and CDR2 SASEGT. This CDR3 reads CASSEYGRGGEQYF. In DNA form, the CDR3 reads TGTGCCAGCAGTGAATATGGCAGGGGAGGGGAGCAGTACTTC.

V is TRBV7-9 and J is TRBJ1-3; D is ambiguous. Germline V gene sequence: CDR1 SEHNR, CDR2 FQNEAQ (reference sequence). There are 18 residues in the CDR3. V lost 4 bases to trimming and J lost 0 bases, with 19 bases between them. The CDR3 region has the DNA TGTGCCAGCAGCTCACTCTCCTGGCGAGGAACCTCTGGAAACACCATATATTTT. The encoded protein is CASSSLSWRGTSGNTIYF.

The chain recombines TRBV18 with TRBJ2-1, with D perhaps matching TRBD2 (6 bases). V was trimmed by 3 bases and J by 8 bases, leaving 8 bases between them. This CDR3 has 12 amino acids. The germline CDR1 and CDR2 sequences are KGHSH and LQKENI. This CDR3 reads CASSPRRDEQFF. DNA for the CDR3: TGTGCCAGCTCACCGAGGAGGGATGAGCAGTTCTTC.

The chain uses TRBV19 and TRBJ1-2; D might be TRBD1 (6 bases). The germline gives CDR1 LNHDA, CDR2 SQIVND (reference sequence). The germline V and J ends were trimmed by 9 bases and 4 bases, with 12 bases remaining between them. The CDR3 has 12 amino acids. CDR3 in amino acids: CASTDRPYGYTF. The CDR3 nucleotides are TGTGCCAGCACCGACAGGCCCTATGGCTACACCTTC.

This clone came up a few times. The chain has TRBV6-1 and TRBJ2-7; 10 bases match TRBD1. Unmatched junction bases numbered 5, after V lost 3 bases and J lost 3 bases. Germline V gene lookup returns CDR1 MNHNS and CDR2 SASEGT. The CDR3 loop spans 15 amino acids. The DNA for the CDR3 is TGTGCCAGCAGTGAGGGGACAGGGGCCCGCTACGAGCAGTACTTC. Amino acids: CASSEGTGARYEQYF.

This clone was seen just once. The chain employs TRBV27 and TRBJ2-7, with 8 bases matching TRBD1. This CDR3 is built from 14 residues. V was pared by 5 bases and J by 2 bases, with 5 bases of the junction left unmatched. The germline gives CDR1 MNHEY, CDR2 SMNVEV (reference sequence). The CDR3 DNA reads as TGTGCCAGCAGTCAGACAGGGGCACCCTACGAGCAGTACTTC. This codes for CASSQTGAPYEQYF.

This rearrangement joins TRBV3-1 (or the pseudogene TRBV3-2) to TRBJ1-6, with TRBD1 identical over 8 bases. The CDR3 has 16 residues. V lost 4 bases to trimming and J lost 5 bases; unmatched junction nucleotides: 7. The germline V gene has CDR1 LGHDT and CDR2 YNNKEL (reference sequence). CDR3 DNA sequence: TGTGCCAGCAGCCTTGGTGGACAGGGCAATAATTCACCCCTCCACTTT. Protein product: CASSLGGQGNNSPLHF.

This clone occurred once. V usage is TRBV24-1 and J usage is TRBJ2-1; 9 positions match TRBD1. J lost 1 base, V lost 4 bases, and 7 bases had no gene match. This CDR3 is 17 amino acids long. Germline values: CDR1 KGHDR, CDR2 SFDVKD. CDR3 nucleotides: TGTGCCACCAGTGACTCCGGACAGGGGCCTTCCTACAATGAGCAGTTCTTC. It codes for CATSDSGQGPSYNEQFF.

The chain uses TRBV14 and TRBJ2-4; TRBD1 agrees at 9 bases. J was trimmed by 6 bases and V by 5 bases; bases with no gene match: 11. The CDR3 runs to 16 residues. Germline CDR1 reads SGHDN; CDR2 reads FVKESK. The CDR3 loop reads CASSKVQGAKINIQYF. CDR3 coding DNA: TGTGCCAGCAGCAAAGTACAGGGGGCTAAGATAAACATTCAGTACTTC. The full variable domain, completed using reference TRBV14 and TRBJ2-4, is EAGVTQFPSHSVIEKGQTVTLRCDPISGHDNLYWYRRVMGKEIKFLLHFVKESKQDESGMPNNRFLAERTGGTYSTLKVQPAELEDSGVYFCASSKVQGAKINIQYFGAGTRLSVL.